Listed here are 10 T cell receptor beta chains from one sample, sequenced in a study of PD-1 blockade in classical Hodgkin lymphoma. Following autologous stem cell transplantation, relapse occurred in every patient, and exposure to brentuximab vedotin varied. Clones were sequenced by immunoSEQ multiplex PCR, and TCRdb holds only the in-frame ones, with some missing. This sample carries some 41,000 clones, approximately 86% of them seen once, and the ten largest clones take 4.5% to 6.5%. The sequencing here drew on peripheral blood mononuclear cells (PBMCs), taken before the second cycle of nivolumab. All receptors come from a human donor with classical Hodgkin lymphoma.

This rearrangement joins TRBV19 to TRBJ1-4, with D perhaps TRBD1 (5 bases). This CDR3 contains 13 residues. Germline V CDR1 and CDR2: LNHDA, SQIVND (reference sequence). V lost 3 bases, J lost 7 bases, and 9 bases lay in between. The CDR3 spells CASSIGQGEKLFF. CDR3 sequence (DNA): TGTGCCAGTAGTATTGGTCAGGGTGAAAAACTGTTTTTT.

The chain has TRBV7-2 and TRBJ2-5, with TRBD2 identical over 7 bases. The length of the CDR3 is 15 residues. V was clipped by 1 base and J by 3 bases; unmatched bases: 5. Germline CDR1 is SGHTA and CDR2 is FQGNSA. In DNA form, the CDR3 reads TGTGCCAGCAGCTTAGTGGCTAGCGGCAAAGAGACCCAGTACTTC. Protein: CASSLVASGKETQYF.

Only a few counts were recorded for this clone. The V and J genes are TRBV6-1 and TRBJ2-1, with 8 bases that match TRBD1. V gave up 9 bases and J gave up 7 bases; unmatched junction bases: 8. CDR3 length: 13 residues. Germline loops: CDR1 MNHNS, CDR2 SASEGT. The CDR3 coding sequence is TGTGCCAGTAGACAGGGGATGGGGAATGAGCAGTTCTTC. This sequence encodes CASRQGMGNEQFF.

J is TRBJ2-2 and V is TRBV27; no reliable D call. The CDR3 spans 12 residues. Trimming pared 4 bases from V and 8 bases from J, leaving 8 bases between. From germline, CDR1 is MNHEY and CDR2 SMNVEV (reference sequence). The CDR3 region is CASSSLGGELFF. The CDR3 coding sequence is TGTGCCAGCAGTTCCCTGGGAGGGGAGCTGTTTTTT.

A note on this clone: Other nucleotide sequences from this sample produce the same CDR3. The chain couples TRBV7-2 to TRBJ2-7; D is unresolved. This CDR3 has 13 residues. V lost 1 base to trimming and J lost 2 bases, with 6 bases between them. The germline V gene has CDR1 SGHTA and CDR2 FQGNSA. The CDR3 loop is CASSLVGAYEQYF. The CDR3 DNA sequence: TGTGCCAGCAGCTTAGTTGGCGCCTACGAGCAGTACTTC.

The chain is built from TRBV27 and TRBJ2-5; 14 nucleotides agree with TRBD2. The CDR3 consists of 17 residues. Germline lookup yields CDR1 MNHEY and CDR2 SMNVEV (reference sequence). V was clipped by 2 bases and J by 2 bases; unmatched bases: 4. The CDR3, as DNA: TGTGCCAGCAGTTTAGGACTAGCGGGAGGATCACAAGAGACCCAGTACTTC. As protein: CASSLGLAGGSQETQYF.

CDR3 residues: CARGKGPSNNEQFF. The CDR3 DNA reads as TGTGCCAGGGGTAAGGGTCCTAGCAACAATGAGCAGTTCTTC. The rearrangement uses TRBV6-1 and TRBJ2-1; tentative D call: TRBD2 (5 bases). The CDR3 runs 14 residues. V shed 9 bases and J shed 5 bases, with 17 bases lying between them. In germline, CDR1 is MNHNS, CDR2 SASEGT.

V gene TRBV11-2 combines with J gene TRBJ2-3; D is unclear. The CDR3 totals 13 residues. Germline V gives CDR1 SGHAT, CDR2 FQNNGV. V was cut by 0 bases and J by 6 bases, with 7 bases left in between. CDR3 residues: CASSLDLADTQYF. The CDR3 DNA sequence: TGTGCCAGCAGCTTAGATTTGGCGGATACGCAGTATTTT.

This clone was picked up one time. The rearrangement uses TRBV11-2 and TRBJ2-1, with D possibly matching TRBD2 (5 bases). The V end lost 0 bases, the J end lost 10 bases, and 13 bases lay between the germline ends. Germline CDR1 is SGHAT and CDR2 is FQNNGV. The CDR3 contains 14 residues. In nucleotides, the CDR3 is TGTGCCAGCAGCTTAGACCGGGGTGTGTTGGAGCAGTTCTTC. This gives the protein CASSLDRGVLEQFF. Together with reference TRBV11-2 and TRBJ2-1, the CDR3 gives the full variable domain: EAGVAQSPRYKIIEKRQSVAFWCNPISGHATLYWYQQILGQGPKLLIQFQNNGVVDDSQLPKDRFSAERLKGVDSTLKIQPAKLEDSAVYLCASSLDRGVLEQFFGPGTRLTVL.

This clone was seen only a few times. The V gene is TRBV6-1, the J gene TRBJ2-7; D is ambiguous. The ends were cut back, 0 bases at V and 4 bases at J, with 13 bases in the middle. From germline, CDR1 is MNHNS and CDR2 SASEGT. The CDR3 length is 15 residues. Here the CDR3 reads CASSEAGFGRYEQYF. DNA of the CDR3: TGTGCCAGCAGTGAAGCCGGCTTCGGAAGGTACGAGCAGTACTTC.